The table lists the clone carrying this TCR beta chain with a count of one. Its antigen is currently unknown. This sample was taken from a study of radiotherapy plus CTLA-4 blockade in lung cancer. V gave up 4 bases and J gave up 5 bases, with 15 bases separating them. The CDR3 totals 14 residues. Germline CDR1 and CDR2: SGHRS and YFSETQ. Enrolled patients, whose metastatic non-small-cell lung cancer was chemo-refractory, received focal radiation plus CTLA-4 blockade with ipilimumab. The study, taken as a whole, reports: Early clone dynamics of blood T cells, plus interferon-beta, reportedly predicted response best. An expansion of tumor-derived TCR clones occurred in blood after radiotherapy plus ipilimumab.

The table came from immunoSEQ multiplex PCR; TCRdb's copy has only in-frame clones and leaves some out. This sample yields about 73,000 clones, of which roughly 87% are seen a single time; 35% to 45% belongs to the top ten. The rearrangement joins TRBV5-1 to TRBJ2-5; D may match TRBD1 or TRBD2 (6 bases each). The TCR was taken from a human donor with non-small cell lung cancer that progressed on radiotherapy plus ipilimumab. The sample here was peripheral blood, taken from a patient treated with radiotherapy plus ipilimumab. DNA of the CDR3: TGCGCCAGCAGCGCGGGACAAAGAGCTGAGACCCAGTACTTC. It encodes CASSAGQRAETQYF.